This T cell receptor beta chain was captured by sequencing in a study of blood T cell repertoires in COVID-19. Across the whole study: Sources were T cells, B-cell-depleted T cells, or PBMCs; the material itself was cDNA or gDNA.

Those enrolled in Seattle joined during active infection and were followed longitudinally afterward. The junction had 8 bases not matched to a gene; V was cut back by 3 bases and J by 4 bases. The CDR3 consists of 16 residues. Germline CDR1 and CDR2: SQVTM and ANQGSEA. Per the study methods: Counts of nucleated cells, estimated from reference gene primer amplification, were obtained. The table came from immunoSEQ multiplex PCR; TCRdb's copy has only in-frame clones and leaves some out. V, J and clone size were drawn from that table, and D and trimming were deduced from the DNA. The sample lists tens of thousands of clones, about 92% occurring once.

The chain recombines TRBV29-1 with TRBJ2-1, with 11 nucleotides matching TRBD1. The TCR sequence derives from a man aged 50 to 59 with COVID-19, enrolled during active disease. The sample consisted of peripheral blood. Here the CDR3 reads CSVEGQGVTSYNEQFF. The DNA for the CDR3 is TGCAGCGTTGAGGGACAGGGGGTAACTTCTTACAATGAGCAGTTCTTC.